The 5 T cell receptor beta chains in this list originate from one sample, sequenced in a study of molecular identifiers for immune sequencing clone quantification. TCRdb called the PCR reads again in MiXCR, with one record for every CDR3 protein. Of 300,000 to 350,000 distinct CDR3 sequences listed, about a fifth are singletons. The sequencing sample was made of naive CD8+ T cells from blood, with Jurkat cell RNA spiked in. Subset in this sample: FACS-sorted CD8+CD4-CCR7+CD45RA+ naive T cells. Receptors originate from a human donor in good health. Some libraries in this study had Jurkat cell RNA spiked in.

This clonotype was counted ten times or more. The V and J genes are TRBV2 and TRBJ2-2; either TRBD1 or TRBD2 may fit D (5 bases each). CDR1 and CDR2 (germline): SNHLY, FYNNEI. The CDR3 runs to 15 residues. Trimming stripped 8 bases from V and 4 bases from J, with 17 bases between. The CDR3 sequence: CASRTPGAGTGELFF. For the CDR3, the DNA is TGTGCCAGCCGGACACCCGGGGCGGGCACCGGGGAGCTGTTTTTT.

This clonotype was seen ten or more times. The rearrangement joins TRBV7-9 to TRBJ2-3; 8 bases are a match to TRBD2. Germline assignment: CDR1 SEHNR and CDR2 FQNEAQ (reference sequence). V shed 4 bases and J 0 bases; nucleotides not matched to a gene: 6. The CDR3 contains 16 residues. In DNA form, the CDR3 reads TGTGCCAGCAGCTCACTAGCGGAGCAGAGCACAGATACGCAGTATTTT. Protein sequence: CASSSLAEQSTDTQYF.

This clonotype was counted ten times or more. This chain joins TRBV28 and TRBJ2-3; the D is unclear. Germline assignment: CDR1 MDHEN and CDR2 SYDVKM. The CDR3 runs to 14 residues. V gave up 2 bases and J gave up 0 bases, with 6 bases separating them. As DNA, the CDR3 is TGTGCCAGCAGTTTAGACACTAGCACAGATACGCAGTATTTT. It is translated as CASSLDTSTDTQYF.

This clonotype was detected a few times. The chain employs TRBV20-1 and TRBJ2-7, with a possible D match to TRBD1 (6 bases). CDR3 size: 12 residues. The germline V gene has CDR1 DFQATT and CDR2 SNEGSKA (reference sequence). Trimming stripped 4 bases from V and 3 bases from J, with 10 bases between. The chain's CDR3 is CSATGGGYEQYF. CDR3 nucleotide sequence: TGCAGTGCTACTGGGGGCGGCTACGAGCAGTACTTC.

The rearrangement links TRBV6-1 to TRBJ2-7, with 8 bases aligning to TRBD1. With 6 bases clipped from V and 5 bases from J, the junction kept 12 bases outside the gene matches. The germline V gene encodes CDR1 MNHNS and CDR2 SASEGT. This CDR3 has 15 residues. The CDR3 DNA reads TGTGCCAGCAGGTTCTTTGGGACAGGTGAGGACGAGCAGTACTTC. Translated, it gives CASRFFGTGEDEQYF.